This TCR beta chain was retrieved from a study of T-cell reconstitution after alpha-beta-depleted transplantation in children. Germline loops: CDR1 LNHNV, CDR2 YYDKDF (reference sequence). V was trimmed by 1 base and J by 5 bases, leaving 6 bases between them. The CDR3 spans 13 residues. Preparing the TCRbeta library involved the use of unique molecular identifiers. A single record per CDR3 protein comes from TCRdb applying MiXCR to the PCR reads. Here the sample spans around 600,000 distinct CDR3 sequences, roughly 15% being singletons. The chain joins TRBV15 to TRBJ2-1; TRBD1 is a possible D gene (6 bases). Sequenced here: PBMCs from the stem cell graft donor, sampled from the stem cell graft. The clonotype was recovered from a human donor who donated a stem cell graft to a child with acute myeloid leukemia. In DNA form, the CDR3 reads TGTGCCACCAGCAGAGCAGGGGACAATGAGCAGTTCTTC. Protein sequence: CATSRAGDNEQFF. Drawing the rest from reference TRBV15 and TRBJ2-1, the complete variable domain is DAMVIQNPRYQVTQFGKPVTLSCSQTLNHNVMYWYQQKSSQAPKLLFHYYDKDFNNEADTPDNFQSRRPNTSFCFLDIRSPGLGDTAMYLCATSRAGDNEQFFGPGTRLTVL.